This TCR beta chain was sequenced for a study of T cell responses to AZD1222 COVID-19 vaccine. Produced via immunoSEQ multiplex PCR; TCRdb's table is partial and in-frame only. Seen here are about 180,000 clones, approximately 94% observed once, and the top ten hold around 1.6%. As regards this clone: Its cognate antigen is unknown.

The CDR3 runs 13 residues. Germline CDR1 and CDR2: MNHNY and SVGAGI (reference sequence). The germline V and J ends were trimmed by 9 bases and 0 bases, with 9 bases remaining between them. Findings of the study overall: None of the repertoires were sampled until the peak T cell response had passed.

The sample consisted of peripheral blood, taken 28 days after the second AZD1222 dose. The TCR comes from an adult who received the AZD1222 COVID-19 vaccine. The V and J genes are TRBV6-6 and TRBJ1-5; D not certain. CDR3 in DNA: TGTGCCAGTCTTCAAGATAGCAATCAGCCCCAGCATTTT. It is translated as CASLQDSNQPQHF.